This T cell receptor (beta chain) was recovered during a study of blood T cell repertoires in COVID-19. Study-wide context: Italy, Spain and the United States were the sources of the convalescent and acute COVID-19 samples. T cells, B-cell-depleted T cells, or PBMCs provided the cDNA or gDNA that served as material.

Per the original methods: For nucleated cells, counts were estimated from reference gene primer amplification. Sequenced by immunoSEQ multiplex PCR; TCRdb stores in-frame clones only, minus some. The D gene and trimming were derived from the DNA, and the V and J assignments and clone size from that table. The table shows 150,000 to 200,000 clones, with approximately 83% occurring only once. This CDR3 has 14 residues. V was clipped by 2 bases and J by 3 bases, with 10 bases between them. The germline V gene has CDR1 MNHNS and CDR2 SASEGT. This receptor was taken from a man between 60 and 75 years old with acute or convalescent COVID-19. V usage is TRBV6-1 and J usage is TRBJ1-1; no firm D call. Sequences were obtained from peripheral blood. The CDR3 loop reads CASSEQPGYTEAFF. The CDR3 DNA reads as TGTGCCAGCAGTGAACAGCCGGGATACACTGAAGCTTTCTTT.